In its sample, the clone carrying this T cell receptor (beta chain) was seen many times. Its antigen is unknown. This record belongs to a study of T cells in Graves' hyperthyroidism and ophthalmopathy. Study overall: Peripheral blood samples were taken at initial diagnosis, prior to any treatment.

Between the trimmed V and J ends, which lost 2 bases and 4 bases, there was a span of 4 bases. Germline V CDR1 and CDR2: DFQATT, SNEGSKA (reference sequence). The CDR3 length is 11 residues. Researchers took RNA transcripts and amplified the TCR beta CDR3 regions from them. Carried out on the TCR CDR3, a first-round RT-PCR used the HTBI primer set. One entry per CDR3 protein results from TCRdb running MiXCR on the multiplex PCR reads. Seen here are more than 300,000 distinct CDR3 sequences, 13% to 15% observed once, and the top ten hold around a fifth. Study results and limitations: In validation, the model predicted ophthalmopathy. These predictions came a median roughly six months before onset.

The V gene is TRBV20-1, the J gene TRBJ2-3; D is undetermined. The sequencing sample was made of blood. This TCR came from a woman aged 25 to 39 with Graves' ophthalmopathy. The CDR3 spells CSARPPDTQYF. CDR3 in DNA: TGCAGTGCTAGACCGCCAGATACGCAGTATTTT.